This is a list of T cell receptor beta chains from one sample in a study of T cells in placental villitis. Sequencing was performed with immunoSEQ multiplex PCR; in TCRdb, only in-frame clones are kept and a portion is missing. In the table there are 800 to 900 clones, more than 75% of which are singletons. Material: placental tissue containing maternal and fetal cells. These receptors originate from a human patient with villitis of unknown etiology; the placental T cells may come from both mother and fetus. CDR3s include the opening cysteine and the closing phenylalanine or tryptophan. The D gene is left open where the match is weak. Not all rows give a size; the values are once, few, many and, for expanded clones, a class.

TRBV24-1	-	-	TRBJ2-7	TGTGCCACCAGTGATTTTAGATCGGACGAGCAGTACTTC	CATSDFRSDEQYF
TRBV4-1	TRBD1	once	TRBJ2-7	TGCGCCAGCAGCCGGACAGGGGATACTGCCGAGCAGTACTTC	CASSRTGDTAEQYF
TRBV29-1	-	few	TRBJ1-2	TGCAGCGTTGGAGGAGGCGGGAGTGACTATGGCTACACCTTC	CSVGGGGSDYGYTF
TRBV4-1	TRBD1	-	TRBJ2-7	TGCGCCAGCAGCCCGGGACAGGGGGCCTCCTACGAGCAGTACTTC	CASSPGQGASYEQYF
TRBV24-1	TRBD1	-	TRBJ2-5	TGTGCCACCAGTGATCCCCGGGACAGGGAAGTTGAGACCCAGTACTTC	CATSDPRDREVETQYF
TRBV28	-	once	TRBJ1-2	TGTGCCAGCAGTCTCTCTAACTATGGCTACACCTTC	CASSLSNYGYTF
TRBV7-2	-	-	TRBJ1-1	TGTGCCAGCAGCTTAGCGCTGGTCGTTGAGGCTTTCTTT	CASSLALVVEAFF
TRBV9	TRBD1	-	TRBJ2-2	TGTGCCAGCAGCGTAGCTACTTGGAGACAGGGGAACGGGGAGCTGTTTTTT	CASSVATWRQGNGELFF
TRBV5-1	-	-	TRBJ2-1	TGCGCCAGCAGCTTGTGGCAGGAGTCCCACAATGAGCAGTTCTTC	CASSLWQESHNEQFF
TRBV6-6	-	once	TRBJ1-4	TGTGCCAGCAGTTACTCCTCGACAGATGAAAAACTGTTTTTT	CASSYSSTDEKLFF
TRBV14	-	once	TRBJ2-3	TGTGCCAGCAGCCAAGAGCTAGGCACAGATACGCAGTATTTT	CASSQELGTDTQYF
TRBV3-1/TRBV3-2	-	-	TRBJ2-3	TGTGCCAGCAGCCAAGTGCCGGGGACAGATACGCAGTATTTT	CASSQVPGTDTQYF
TRBV6-2/TRBV6-3	-	-	TRBJ1-2	TGTGCCAGCAGTTACAGCGGACAGACCTATGGCTACACCTTC	CASSYSGQTYGYTF
TRBV23-1	TRBD1	-	TRBJ2-7	TGCGCCAGCAGTCACAACCGGGACAGGGACCACGAGCAGTACTTC	CASSHNRDRDHEQYF
TRBV9	-	once	TRBJ1-2	TGTGCCAGCAGTTCGGCGTTAGGGGGGCCGAACTATGGCTACACCTTC	CASSSALGGPNYGYTF
TRBV7-8	TRBD2	-	TRBJ2-2	TGTGCCAGCAGCCTCGGGACTAGCAGGAGCCCCGGGGAGCTGTTTTTT	CASSLGTSRSPGELFF
TRBV13	-	-	TRBJ2-3	TGTGCCAGCAGCTTATTCGGGGGGCTGGGGGATACGCAGTATTTT	CASSLFGGLGDTQYF
TRBV19	-	-	TRBJ2-3	TGTGCCAGTACCCGGGATCCTAGCACAGATACGCAGTATTTT	CASTRDPSTDTQYF
TRBV24-1	TRBD1	-	TRBJ1-5	TGTGCCACCAGTGATGCAGGGGGGCTTAGCAATCAGCCCCAGCATTTT	CATSDAGGLSNQPQHF
TRBV5-6	TRBD1	-	TRBJ2-5	TGTGCCAGCAGCGGGGGACAGGGCCAAGAGACCCAGTACTTC	CASSGGQGQETQYF
TRBV19	TRBD1	-	TRBJ1-5	TGTGCCAGTAGTATATTCCGGACAGGGTCTAATCAGCCCCAGCATTTT	CASSIFRTGSNQPQHF
TRBV28	TRBD2	-	TRBJ2-2	TGTGCCAGCAGTCTACGACTAGCGGGAGCCGGGGAGCTGTTTTTT	CASSLRLAGAGELFF
TRBV5-1	-	once	TRBJ2-2	TGCGCCAGCAACCTATCTCCGGTTGCGCGAACCGGGGAGCTGTTTTTT	CASNLSPVARTGELFF
TRBV3-1/TRBV3-2	-	-	TRBJ2-7	TGTGCCAGCAGCCCAGTACGGGGGTCGAGCTCCTACGAGCAGTACTTC	CASSPVRGSSSYEQYF
TRBV19	-	once	TRBJ1-1	TGTGCCAGTGCAGGGAGTTCGCTGAGCATTGAAGCTTTCTTT	CASAGSSLSIEAFF
TRBV12-3/TRBV12-4	-	-	TRBJ2-2	TGTGCCAGCAGTTTGGGATATAGGATGTTTTTT	CASSLGYRMFF
TRBV9	-	-	TRBJ2-7	TGTGCCAGCAGCAGTAGTGGCTACGAGCAGTACTTC	CASSSSGYEQYF
TRBV7-6	TRBD2	-	TRBJ2-3	TGTGCCAGCAGTCCCCTAGCGGGAGGCAGCACAGATACGCAGTATTTT	CASSPLAGGSTDTQYF